The T cell receptor (beta chain) described here comes from a study of regulatory T cells in long-lasting Graves disease. Both iRepertoire HTBI primers and Arm-PCR of CDR3 regions were used to build the TCR beta libraries. TCRdb analysed the multiplex PCR reads with MiXCR anew, one entry per CDR3 protein. The table includes a few hundred thousand distinct CDR3 sequences, around a fifth detected once. Study results and caveats: The TCR repertoire of persistent Graves' patients was less diverse than that of newly diagnosed ones. There was favoring of TRBV28, TRBJ1-2 and TRBJ2-5 in persistent disease.

This clonotype was observed once. The target antigen is unknown. The CDR3 spans 15 residues. The V end was cut by 4 bases, the J end by 4 bases, with 18 bases between. In germline, CDR1 is SGDLS, CDR2 YYNGEE. The time point: persistent/refractory GD, antithyroid drugs over 5 years with positive TRAb. Researchers made the TCR library from RNA that was extracted from PBMCs. Sequencing used peripheral blood mononuclear cells (PBMCs), obtained when the disease was refractory, from a patient treated with antithyroid drugs. The rearrangement joins TRBV9 to TRBJ2-7, with D perhaps given as TRBD1 or TRBD2 (7 bases each). This receptor was identified in a female donor with Graves disease. The CDR3 nucleotides are TGTGCCAGCAGCCAAGGGGACAGCGGGATGTACGAGCAGTACTTC. Its translation: CASSQGDSGMYEQYF.